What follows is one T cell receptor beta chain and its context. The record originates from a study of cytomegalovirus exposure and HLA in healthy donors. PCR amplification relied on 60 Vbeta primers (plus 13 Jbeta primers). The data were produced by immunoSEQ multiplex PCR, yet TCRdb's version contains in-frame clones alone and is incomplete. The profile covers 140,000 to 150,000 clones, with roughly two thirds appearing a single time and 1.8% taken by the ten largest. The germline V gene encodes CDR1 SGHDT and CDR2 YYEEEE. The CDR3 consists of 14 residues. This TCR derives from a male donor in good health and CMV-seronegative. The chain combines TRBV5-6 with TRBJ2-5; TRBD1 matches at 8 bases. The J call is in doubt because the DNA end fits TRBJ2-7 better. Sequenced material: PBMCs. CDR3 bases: TGTGCCAGCAGCTTGGGACAGGGGAGATACGAGCAGTACTTC. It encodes CASSLGQGRYEQYF.